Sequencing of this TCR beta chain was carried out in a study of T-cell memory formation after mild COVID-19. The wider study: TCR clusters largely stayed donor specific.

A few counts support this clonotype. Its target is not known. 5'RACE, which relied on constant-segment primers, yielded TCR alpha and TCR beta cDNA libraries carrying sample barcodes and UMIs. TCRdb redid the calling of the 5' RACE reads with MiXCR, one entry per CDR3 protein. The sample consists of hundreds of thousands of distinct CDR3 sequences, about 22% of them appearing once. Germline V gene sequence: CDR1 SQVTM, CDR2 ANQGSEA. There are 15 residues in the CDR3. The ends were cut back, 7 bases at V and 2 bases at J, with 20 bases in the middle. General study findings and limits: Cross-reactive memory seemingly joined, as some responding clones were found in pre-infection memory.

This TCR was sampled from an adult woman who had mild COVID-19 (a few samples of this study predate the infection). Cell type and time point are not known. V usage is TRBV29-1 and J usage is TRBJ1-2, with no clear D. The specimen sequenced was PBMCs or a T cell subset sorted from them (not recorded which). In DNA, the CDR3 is TGCAGCGCCCGAATTCCAGCACGACGAAACTATGGCTACACCTTC. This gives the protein CSARIPARRNYGYTF.